Presented here are 3 T cell receptor beta chains from one specimen sequenced in a study of blood T cell repertoires in COVID-19. The method was immunoSEQ multiplex PCR; TCRdb's version includes in-frame clones alone and lacks a portion of them. The top ten clones hold around 5% of a sample with tens of thousands of clones, around 82% of them seen once. Sequences were obtained from peripheral blood. The source of these receptors is a man between 45 and 60 years old with active COVID-19.

This chain joins TRBV7-9 and TRBJ2-2; perhaps TRBD2 as D (5 bases). CDR3 length: 14 residues. Trimming shortened V by 6 bases and J by 0 bases, and 8 bases separated the two germline ends. The germline gives CDR1 SEHNR, CDR2 FQNEAQ (reference sequence). The CDR3 here is CASSYGANTGELFF. CDR3 nucleotides: TGTGCCAGCAGTTACGGGGCGAACACCGGGGAGCTGTTTTTT. Combining the CDR3 with reference TRBV7-9 and TRBJ2-2 gives the whole variable domain DTGVSQNPRHKITKRGQNVTFRCDPISEHNRLYWYRQTLGQGPEFLTYFQNEAQLEKSRLLSDRFSAERPKGSFSTLEIQRTEQGDSAMYLCASSYGANTGELFFGEGSRLTVL.

V usage is TRBV7-3 and J usage is TRBJ2-1; the D gene is possibly TRBD1 (6 bases). Between the trimmed V and J ends, which lost 6 bases and 3 bases, there was a span of 15 bases. This CDR3 contains 15 residues. Germline V CDR1 and CDR2: SGHTA, FQGTGA. CDR3 DNA sequence: TGTGCCAGCAGTCTAATGGGACAAGACTACAATGAGCAGTTCTTC. Protein product: CASSLMGQDYNEQFF.

The rearrangement joins TRBV11-3 to TRBJ2-7; a weak D match, TRBD2 (6 bases). The CDR3 runs to 16 residues. Trimming left V 0 bases short and J 0 bases short, with 12 bases between. Looked up from germline, CDR1 is SGHNT and CDR2 is YENEEA. CDR3 sequence (DNA): TGTGCCAGCAGCTTAGATCGGCGGGAAAGCTCCTACGAGCAGTACTTC. The encoded protein is CASSLDRRESSYEQYF.